This is a list of T cell receptor beta chains from one sample in a study of blood T cell repertoires in COVID-19. The data were produced by immunoSEQ multiplex PCR, yet TCRdb's version contains in-frame clones alone and is incomplete. The sample has over 300,000 clones, more than 80% seen once; the top ten hold 1% to 1.5%. The source material was peripheral blood. These receptor sequences come from a man in his forties with acute or convalescent COVID-19. Each CDR3 is given with its conserved first and last residue. D genes are given only for firm matches. Size is stated for part of the rows, as once, few or many counts, or as a class when the clone is expanded.

once,TRBD1,TRBV18,TRBJ2-7,CASSPLGQIYEQYF,TGTGCCAGCTCACCCCTGGGACAGATCTACGAGCAGTACTTC
-,-,TRBV23-1,TRBJ2-5,CASSQPLYKKEAGFKGETQYF,TGCGCCAGCAGTCAACCTCTCTACAAAAAGGAGGCGGGGTTTAAGGGGGAGACCCAGTACTTC
-,-,TRBV11-2,TRBJ1-5,CASSLGGSLNNQPQHF,TGTGCCAGCAGCTTGGGGGGTAGCTTAAACAATCAGCCCCAGCATTTT
once,-,TRBV28,TRBJ1-3,CASSSPRTDSGNTIYF,TGTGCCAGCAGTTCGCCAAGGACAGACTCTGGAAACACCATATATTTT
-,-,TRBV27,TRBJ1-4,CASSWRGRDEKLFF,TGTGCCAGCAGTTGGCGGGGAAGGGATGAAAAACTGTTTTTT
-,-,TRBV27,TRBJ2-7,CASSFSSSYEQYF,TGTGCCAGCAGTTTCTCTAGCTCCTACGAGCAGTACTTC
-,-,TRBV5-6,TRBJ2-7,CASSLDSQGEVQYF,TGTGCCAGCAGCTTGGATTCCCAGGGTGAGGTGCAGTACTTC
once,-,TRBV28,TRBJ1-6,CASSLLPPLHF,TGTGCCAGCAGTTTACTTCCGCCCCTCCACTTT
-,TRBD1,TRBV14,TRBJ1-2,CASSRPGQGSSYTF,TGTGCCAGCAGCCGGCCGGGACAGGGTTCATCCTACACCTTC
medium-sized,-,TRBV28,TRBJ1-2,CASSSILHPPVQSNYGYTF,TGTGCCAGCAGTAGTATCCTTCACCCCCCGGTCCAATCTAACTATGGCTACACCTTC
-,-,TRBV6-5,TRBJ2-5,CASSWGVGETQYF,TGTGCCAGCAGTTGGGGGGTGGGAGAGACCCAGTACTTC
-,-,TRBV6-2/TRBV6-3,TRBJ1-1,CASSHGGRGRNTEAFF,TGTGCCAGCAGCCATGGCGGGCGGGGTAGAAACACTGAAGCTTTCTTT
-,TRBD1,TRBV5-4,TRBJ1-6,CASSRGQGNSPLHF,TGTGCCAGCAGCAGAGGACAGGGTAATTCACCCCTCCACTTT
-,TRBD2,TRBV10-1,TRBJ2-3,CASSGERELDTQYF,TGCGCCAGCAGTGGGGAGCGGGAATTAGATACGCAGTATTTT
-,-,TRBV27,TRBJ1-1,CASSFLGDTEAFF,TGTGCCAGCAGTTTTTTAGGAGACACTGAAGCTTTCTTT
-,TRBD1,TRBV29-1,TRBJ2-7,CSGSGTGNEQYF,TGCAGCGGATCCGGGACAGGCAACGAGCAGTACTTC
-,TRBD1,TRBV7-9,TRBJ1-6,CASSSDRGRLVDSPLHF,TGTGCCAGCAGCTCTGACAGGGGGCGGTTGGTTGATTCACCCCTCCACTTT